The source of this T cell receptor (beta chain) is a study of shared clonotypes between healthy human individuals. The J segment lost 5 bases and the V segment lost 5 bases, leaving 4 bases of the junction unmatched. Germline V lookup: CDR1 MDHEN, CDR2 SYDVKM. The CDR3 has 15 amino acids. The assay was immunoSEQ multiplex PCR, and TCRdb's table has in-frame clones only and misses some. Among 2.3 million or so clones listed, approximately 93% were seen once. The V gene is TRBV28, the J gene TRBJ2-3, with 13 bases matching TRBD2. Sequencing was performed on naive CD4+ T cells from PBMCs. The subset denotes: CD45RA+ positively selected. This sequence originates from a man between 18 and 35 years old in good health. Some clones in this sample may be carry-over from other donors' samples. In nucleotides, the CDR3 is TGTGCCAGCAGTACTAGCGGGAGGGCCTTAGATACGCAGTATTTT. This codes for CASSTSGRALDTQYF.